The 20 T cell receptor beta chains presented below share a single source sample, sequenced in a study of cytomegalovirus exposure and HLA in healthy donors. The PCR made use of 60 Vbeta and 13 Jbeta primers. Only in-frame clones appear in the TCRdb table, and some are missing; sequencing was by immunoSEQ multiplex PCR. The sample contains tens of thousands of clones, roughly 80% of which appear only once. The sequenced sample was PBMCs. All receptors derive from a woman in her 30s in good health and CMV-seronegative.

The genes are TRBV6-5 and TRBJ1-1, with a weak D call TRBD1 (5 bases). The CDR3 is 13 residues long. Trimming pared 2 bases from V and 11 bases from J, leaving 15 bases between. Germline-derived CDR1 and CDR2 are MNHEY and SVGAGI. The CDR3, as DNA: TGTGCCAGCAGTTACCGGGGGAGTCGAGCGGCTTTCTTT. Its translation: CASSYRGSRAAFF.

The chain combines TRBV6-1 with TRBJ1-1; TRBD1 is a possible D gene (5 bases). Germline V gene lookup returns CDR1 MNHNS and CDR2 SASEGT. Deletions cut 6 bases from V and 1 base from J, with 12 bases between. CDR3 length equals 14 residues. CDR3 protein: CASRAGRANTEAFF. The CDR3 DNA follows: TGTGCCAGCAGAGCGGGACGGGCGAACACTGAAGCTTTCTTT.

The chain links TRBV10-1 to TRBJ2-5; D ambiguous. This CDR3 region has 14 residues. Germline V CDR1 and CDR2: WNHNN, SYGVQD (reference sequence). Between the trimmed V and J ends, which lost 2 bases and 5 bases, there was a span of 12 bases. The CDR3 region has the DNA TGCGCCAGCAGTGAGATGCGAGGCGTCGAGACCCAGTACTTC. Its translation: CASSEMRGVETQYF.

The chain uses TRBV2 and TRBJ1-5; a weak D match, TRBD1 (5 bases). The CDR3 sequence is 15 residues long. Trimming shortened V by 7 bases and J by 0 bases, and 13 bases separated the two germline ends. Germline CDR1 and CDR2: SNHLY and FYNNEI. The CDR3 protein is CASTTTEYSNQPQHF. CDR3 nucleotide sequence: TGTGCCAGCACTACGACAGAGTATAGCAATCAGCCCCAGCATTTT.

This clone showed up just a few times. The chain employs TRBV27 and TRBJ1-6; 7 bases map to TRBD1. The ends lost 5 bases at V and 8 bases at J; junction bases unmatched: 9. The CDR3 runs 15 residues. Per the germline V gene, CDR1 is MNHEY and CDR2 is SMNVEV (reference sequence). The CDR3 region has the DNA TGTGCCAGCAGTCGATGGGACAGCCCCTATTCACCCCTCCACTTT. It yields the protein CASSRWDSPYSPLHF.

The chain recombines TRBV6-1 with TRBJ1-2; D gene ambiguous. Trimming cost V 0 bases and J 4 bases, with 15 bases left between them. The CDR3 runs 16 residues. CDR1 MNHNS and CDR2 SASEGT come from the germline V gene. The CDR3 DNA sequence: TGTGCCAGCAGTGAAGCGCTTCGGGATTCAATCTATGGCTACACCTTC. The encoded protein is CASSEALRDSIYGYTF.

The chain combines TRBV6-1 with TRBJ1-1, with D possibly being TRBD1 (6 bases). Trimming removed 5 bases at V and 0 bases at J, with 13 bases between. This CDR3 is built from 15 residues. Germline loops: CDR1 MNHNS, CDR2 SASEGT. The chain's CDR3 is CASSQGSHLNTEAFF. CDR3 nucleotide sequence: TGTGCCAGCAGTCAGGGGTCTCACCTGAACACTGAAGCTTTCTTT.

The chain employs TRBV28 and TRBJ2-5; tentatively, D is TRBD1 (5 bases). The J call is uncertain, as TRBJ2-7 better fits the DNA end. CDR1 is MDHEN, CDR2 SYDVKM, per germline. This CDR3 spans 14 amino acids. CDR3 in amino acids: CATFSGRVPYEQYF. DNA of the CDR3: TGTGCCACCTTTTCCGGCAGGGTACCCTACGAGCAGTACTTC.

The chain employs TRBV11-3 and TRBJ2-3, with TRBD2 matching 7 bases. Germline values: CDR1 SGHNT, CDR2 YENEEA. The trim removed 1 base at V and 1 base at J, leaving 8 bases unmatched. The CDR3 runs 17 residues. In DNA, the CDR3 is TGTGCCAGCAGCTTAGGTCTGGCGGGGGAGGGCACAGATACGCAGTATTTT. Its translation is CASSLGLAGEGTDTQYF.

The chain has TRBV6-6 and TRBJ1-1; 7 bases agree with TRBD1. The CDR3 spans 15 residues. V trimming: 0 bases; J trimming: 1 base; junction bases outside the gene matches: 2. The germline CDR1 and CDR2 sequences are MNHNY and SVGAGI (reference sequence). The chain's CDR3 is CASSYSGQKNTEAFF. The CDR3 DNA reads TGTGCCAGCAGTTACTCGGGACAGAAGAACACTGAAGCTTTCTTT.

This chain uses TRBV18 with TRBJ2-5; D is unclear. Trimming pared 4 bases from V and 1 base from J, leaving 7 bases between. The CDR3 consists of 13 residues. Germline V gene lookup returns CDR1 KGHSH and CDR2 LQKENI. The DNA for the CDR3 is TGTGCCAGCTCACTGGGCCTCCAAGAGACCCAGTACTTC. Its translation: CASSLGLQETQYF.

The rearrangement links TRBV28 to TRBJ1-2, with TRBD1 matching 10 bases. This CDR3 contains 17 residues. After removal of 4 bases from V and 0 bases from J, the junction contained 8 bases not matched to a gene. The germline CDR1 and CDR2 sequences are MDHEN and SYDVKM. CDR3 in DNA: TGTGCCAGCAGTTGGGGACAGGGGCAAAGGGCTAACTATGGCTACACCTTC. Its protein is CASSWGQGQRANYGYTF.

Note on this clone: Other DNA sequences within the sample encode an identical CDR3. The chain has TRBV7-6 and TRBJ2-7, with TRBD1 matching 9 bases. The CDR3 loop spans 14 amino acids. V dropped 2 bases and J dropped 5; count of bases not matched to a gene: 4. Germline loops: CDR1 SGHVS, CDR2 FNYEAQ. The DNA of the CDR3 is TGTGCCAGCAGCTTATGGACAGGGGACCACGAGCAGTACTTC. Amino acids: CASSLWTGDHEQYF.

The rearrangement links TRBV7-9 to TRBJ2-1; D ambiguous. V lost 1 base, J lost 2 bases, and 12 bases lay in between. Germline CDR1 reads SEHNR; CDR2 reads FQNEAQ (reference sequence). The CDR3 has 16 amino acids. CDR3 nucleotide sequence: TGTGCCAGCAGCTTAGGGCTCGGAGCCCCCTACAATGAGCAGTTCTTC. This sequence encodes CASSLGLGAPYNEQFF.

The chain uses TRBV5-4 and TRBJ2-7; D is perhaps TRBD2 (6 bases). The V and J ends lost 0 bases and 6 bases respectively, with 16 bases between them. Germline lookup yields CDR1 SGHNT and CDR2 YYREEE (reference sequence). CDR3 size: 15 residues. The CDR3 protein is CASSLGPGGGTEQYF. The CDR3 DNA follows: TGTGCCAGCAGCTTGGGGCCCGGGGGAGGTACCGAGCAGTACTTC.

The chain recombines TRBV7-6 with TRBJ2-2; D might be TRBD2 (6 bases). This CDR3 is built from 15 residues. Deletions cut 5 bases from V and 3 bases from J, with 13 bases between. From germline, CDR1 is SGHVS and CDR2 FNYEAQ. The CDR3 here is CASSTSGLYTGELFF. The CDR3 nucleotides read TGTGCCAGCAGCACCTCGGGACTCTACACCGGGGAGCTGTTTTTT.

V is TRBV7-9 and J is TRBJ1-5; 9 positions agree with TRBD1. This CDR3 region has 15 residues. V trimming: 4 bases; J trimming: 3 bases; junction bases outside the gene matches: 4. Germline V gene lookup returns CDR1 SEHNR and CDR2 FQNEAQ (reference sequence). CDR3 in amino acids: CASSWTGADNQPQHF. For the CDR3, the DNA is TGTGCCAGCAGCTGGACAGGGGCTGACAATCAGCCCCAGCATTTT.

The chain carries TRBV2 and TRBJ2-1; D unclear. Germline CDR1 reads SNHLY; CDR2 reads FYNNEI. The CDR3 runs to 13 residues. The V gene lost 2 bases and the J gene lost 7 bases, with 9 bases spanning the gap. The CDR3 here is CASSEWASNEQFF. The CDR3 bases are TGTGCCAGCAGTGAATGGGCATCTAATGAGCAGTTCTTC.

This chain links TRBV19 with TRBJ1-2, with TRBD1 identical over 7 bases. Trimming cost V 9 bases and J 8 bases; bases outside gene matches: 9. The CDR3 is 12 residues long. Germline-derived CDR1 and CDR2 are LNHDA and SQIVND (reference sequence). CDR3 nucleotides: TGTGCCAGCGCATACAGGGGCCTGGGCTACACCTTC. It codes for CASAYRGLGYTF.

V and J are TRBV14 and TRBJ1-1; D is possibly TRBD1 (6 bases). The CDR3 sequence is 14 residues long. V was shortened by 1 base and J by 7 bases, with 13 bases between the two germline ends. Germline V gives CDR1 SGHDN, CDR2 FVKESK. CDR3 nucleotides: TGTGCCAGCAGCCAAGGACAGGCATTAGTTGAAGCTTTCTTT. Translation: CASSQGQALVEAFF.